The 30 T cell receptor beta chains given below trace back to one sample, sequenced in a study of blood T cell repertoires in COVID-19. Profiled with immunoSEQ multiplex PCR; TCRdb holds only in-frame clones, not every one. The table has approximately 44,000 clones, 70% to 90% seen once. Input material: peripheral blood. All receptors come from a man aged 55-75 years with acute or convalescent COVID-19.

The J gene is TRBJ1-1, the V gene TRBV18; 8 bases are a match to TRBD1. Germline V gene data show CDR1 as KGHSH and CDR2 as LQKENI. CDR3 length: 16 residues. With 3 bases clipped from V and 4 bases from J, the junction kept 10 bases outside the gene matches. CDR3 coding DNA: TGTGCCAGCTCACCTCCTACAGGGGGAAAGAGCACTGAAGCTTTCTTT. This gives the protein CASSPPTGGKSTEAFF.

V gene TRBV30 combines with J gene TRBJ2-7; unclear D gene. The V end lost 3 bases, the J end lost 3 bases, and 12 bases lay between the germline ends. This CDR3 comprises 13 residues. Germline V gene data show CDR1 as GTSNPN and CDR2 as SVGIG (reference sequence). This CDR3 reads CAWSPGFRYEQYF. The CDR3 DNA follows: TGTGCCTGGAGCCCCGGTTTCCGCTACGAGCAGTACTTC.

The chain links TRBV24-1 to TRBJ1-1; D remains unclear. CDR3 length: 15 residues. The germline V gene has CDR1 KGHDR and CDR2 SFDVKD. Trimming removed 3 bases at V and 2 bases at J, with 12 bases between. CDR3 nucleotide sequence: TGTGCCACCAGTGATCCCCGGACGGGAAACACTGAAGCTTTCTTT. Protein sequence: CATSDPRTGNTEAFF.

The chain recombines TRBV6-5 with TRBJ1-2; D is unclear. CDR3 length: 14 amino acids. Trimming removed 8 bases from V and 4 bases from J, with 17 bases in between. Looked up from germline, CDR1 is MNHEY and CDR2 is SVGAGI. This CDR3 is CASGSRGPGYGYTF. The CDR3 DNA reads TGTGCCAGCGGATCTCGGGGTCCCGGCTATGGCTACACCTTC.

The V call is TRBV6-2 or TRBV6-3, the J call TRBJ1-1, with 8 bases lining up with TRBD1. Germline V gene sequence: CDR1 MNHEY, CDR2 SVGEGT. J lost 1 base, V lost 4 bases, and 11 bases had no gene match. The CDR3 runs 17 residues. Here the CDR3 DNA reads TGTGCCAGCAGTTTTCCTCACAGGGGGACAAAGAACACTGAAGCTTTCTTT. Translated: CASSFPHRGTKNTEAFF.

The V call is TRBV11-2, the J call TRBJ2-7, with 14 bases fitting TRBD2. There are 16 residues in the CDR3. Germline loops: CDR1 SGHAT, CDR2 FQNNGV. V shed 5 bases, J shed 8 bases, and the junction held 11 bases outside the gene matches. The CDR3 coding sequence is TGTGCCAGCAGCCCAGGGACTAGCGGGGGCCCTTCAAAGCAGTACTTC. This gives the protein CASSPGTSGGPSKQYF.

This chain links TRBV6-2 or TRBV6-3 with TRBJ2-3; 10 positions match TRBD2. Losses at the gene ends were 3 bases for V and 2 bases for J; bases not matched to a gene: 5. Germline CDR1 reads MNHEY; CDR2 reads SVGEGT. There are 16 residues in the CDR3. CDR3 in DNA: TGTGCCAGCAGTTATTGGACTAGCGGAGACACAGATACGCAGTATTTT. Translated: CASSYWTSGDTDTQYF.

CDR3 amino acids: CASSRTSGPYEQYF. The CDR3 nucleotides are TGTGCCAGCAGCAGGACTAGCGGACCCTACGAGCAGTACTTC. V gene TRBV6-5 combines with J gene TRBJ2-7, with 10 bases that match TRBD2. With V trimmed by 6 bases and J by 2 bases, 4 bases remained unmatched. Per germline, CDR1 MNHEY and CDR2 SVGAGI. The CDR3 totals 14 residues.

The rearrangement joins TRBV10-3 to TRBJ2-7; TRBD1 matches 10 bases. CDR3 length equals 15 residues. V lost 0 bases and J lost 5; bases outside the gene matches: 4. From germline, CDR1 is ENHRY and CDR2 SYGVKD. The CDR3 loop is CAISESTGGLNEQYF. The CDR3 DNA is TGTGCCATCAGTGAGTCGACAGGGGGCCTTAACGAGCAGTACTTC.

The rearrangement uses TRBV6-5 and TRBJ2-3; perhaps TRBD1 as D (6 bases). CDR3 length: 13 residues. The V end was cut by 6 bases, the J end by 7 bases, with 14 bases between. Per the germline V gene, CDR1 is MNHEY and CDR2 is SVGAGI. The CDR3 sequence is CASSSRQGNTQYF. DNA of the CDR3: TGTGCCAGCAGCTCCCGGCAGGGGAATACGCAGTATTTT.

The rearrangement uses TRBV19 and TRBJ1-5; D call uncertain. V gave up 3 bases and J gave up 5 bases, with 5 bases separating them. The CDR3 is 12 amino acids. CDR1 and CDR2 from the germline V gene are LNHDA and SQIVND (reference sequence). In nucleotides, the CDR3 is TGTGCCAGTAGTATGAGAGATCAGCCCCAGCATTTT. This translates into CASSMRDQPQHF.

The rearrangement uses TRBV19 and TRBJ1-2; D is possibly TRBD1 (6 bases). CDR3 length equals 15 residues. Trimming cost V 3 bases and J 2 bases, with 13 bases left between them. CDR1 and CDR2 from the germline V gene are LNHDA and SQIVND (reference sequence). This CDR3 is CASSIEAGANYGYTF. The DNA of the CDR3 is TGTGCCAGTAGTATTGAGGCAGGGGCAAACTATGGCTACACCTTC.

In its sample, this clone was seen once. The chain recombines TRBV12-3 or TRBV12-4 with TRBJ1-1, with D possibly being TRBD1 (6 bases). The V end was cut by 6 bases, the J end by 4 bases, with 12 bases between. This CDR3 spans 13 amino acids. The CDR3 sequence: CASRTTGSTEAFF. Here the CDR3 DNA reads TGTGCCAGCAGAACGACAGGCTCCACTGAAGCTTTCTTT.

The rearrangement uses TRBV6-1 and TRBJ1-5; D unresolved. This CDR3 region has 16 residues. Looked up from germline, CDR1 is MNHNS and CDR2 is SASEGT. The V and J ends lost 3 bases and 2 bases respectively, with 14 bases between them. Written as DNA, the CDR3 is TGTGCCAGCAGTGATGGCAGGCATTCGGGCAATCAGCCCCAGCATTTT. Translated: CASSDGRHSGNQPQHF.

This clone was found once. The rearrangement links TRBV5-1 to TRBJ1-1; possibly TRBD1 for D (6 bases). The V end was cut by 3 bases, the J end by 3 bases, with 15 bases between. The CDR3 extends over 15 amino acids. Germline values: CDR1 SGHRS, CDR2 YFSETQ. In nucleotides, the CDR3 is TGCGCCAGCAGCTGGGGCCAGGGGTTACACACTGAAGCTTTCTTT. Translated: CASSWGQGLHTEAFF.

The V call is TRBV6-2 or TRBV6-3, the J call TRBJ2-7; TRBD2 matches 8 bases. The V segment lost 0 bases and the J segment 3 bases; nucleotides outside the gene matches: 13. This CDR3 spans 18 amino acids. CDR1 is MNHEY and CDR2 is SVGEGT in the germline V gene. CDR3 sequence: CASSYSTGGARTLYEQYF. Written as DNA, the CDR3 is TGTGCCAGCAGTTACTCGACCGGGGGGGCTAGGACACTCTACGAGCAGTACTTC.

V gene TRBV30 combines with J gene TRBJ1-5, with 7 bases matching TRBD1. The CDR3 consists of 15 residues. V dropped 2 bases and J dropped 1; count of bases not matched to a gene: 5. CDR1 is GTSNPN, CDR2 SVGIG, per germline (reference sequence). The CDR3 DNA reads TGTGCCTGGAGTCTGAGGGGGCTAAGCAATCAGCCCCAGCATTTT. Residues: CAWSLRGLSNQPQHF. Based on the CDR3 plus reference TRBV30 and TRBJ1-5, the full variable domain is SQTIHQWPATLVQPVGSPLSLECTVEGTSNPNLYWYRQAAGRGLQLLFYSVGIGQISSEVPQNLSASRPQDRQFILSSKKLLLSDSGFYLCAWSLRGLSNQPQHFGDGTRLSIL.

The V gene is TRBV12-3 or TRBV12-4, the J gene TRBJ2-7; D uncertain. The CDR3 loop spans 11 amino acids. The V and J ends lost 9 bases and 6 bases respectively, with 12 bases between them. Written as DNA, the CDR3 is TGTGCCAGTCGCGGCATAATCGAGCAGTACTTC. It is translated as CASRGIIEQYF.

The chain employs TRBV25-1 and TRBJ1-1, with D perhaps TRBD1 (5 bases). The CDR3 loop spans 17 amino acids. CDR1 is MGHDK, CDR2 SYGVNS, per germline. V was clipped by 7 bases and J by 3 bases, with 24 bases between them. The CDR3 loop reads CASIKGWSPFEDTEAFF. DNA for the CDR3: TGTGCCAGCATAAAGGGGTGGTCCCCATTTGAGGACACTGAAGCTTTCTTT. Full variable domain (outside the CDR3, taken from reference TRBV25-1 and TRBJ1-1): EADIYQTPRYLVIGTGKKITLECSQTMGHDKMYWYQQDPGMELHLIHYSYGVNSTEKGDLSSESTVSRIRTEHFPLTLESARPSHTSQYLCASIKGWSPFEDTEAFFGQGTRLTVV.

The CDR3 reads CASSSTGGGYTF. DNA for the CDR3: TGTGCCAGCAGTTCGACAGGGGGGGGCTACACCTTC. The V gene is TRBV6-5, the J gene TRBJ1-2; the match to TRBD1 covers 9 bases. Trimming cost V 4 bases and J 8 bases; bases outside gene matches: 2. This CDR3 is 12 amino acids long. Germline CDR1 MNHEY, CDR2 SVGAGI.

The rearrangement joins TRBV6-6 to TRBJ1-2; 8 nucleotides line up with TRBD1. Germline CDR1 and CDR2: MNHNY and SVGAGI (reference sequence). The CDR3 totals 14 residues. The V gene end was trimmed by 4 bases and the J gene end by 5 bases; junction bases not matched to a gene: 6. CDR3 region: CASSSGQGGYGYTF. The CDR3 DNA reads TGTGCCAGCAGTTCCGGACAGGGTGGTTATGGCTACACCTTC.

The chain joins TRBV5-1 to TRBJ2-1; TRBD1 aligns across 10 bases. CDR3 size: 15 residues. The trim removed 3 bases at V and 2 bases at J, leaving 2 bases unmatched. CDR1 and CDR2 from the germline V gene are SGHRS and YFSETQ. CDR3 sequence reads: CASSYGTGAYNEQFF. CDR3 bases: TGCGCCAGCAGCTACGGGACAGGGGCCTACAATGAGCAGTTCTTC.

The CDR3 region has the DNA TGTGCCTGGAGTGAAACAGGGATCCAAGAGACCCAGTACTTC. Protein sequence: CAWSETGIQETQYF. V and J are TRBV30 and TRBJ2-5; maybe TRBD1 (6 bases). The CDR3 runs 14 residues. The V gene lost 1 base and the J gene lost 1 base, with 10 bases spanning the gap. The germline gives CDR1 GTSNPN, CDR2 SVGIG (reference sequence).

CDR3 DNA sequence: TGTGCCTGCACAGGGTGGGGGACTGAAGCTTTCTTT. Translation gives CACTGWGTEAFF. This chain uses TRBV30 with TRBJ1-1; weak D call: TRBD1 (6 bases). The CDR3 totals 12 residues. Trimming took off 6 bases at V and 5 bases at J, with 13 bases between the two ends. From germline, CDR1 is GTSNPN and CDR2 SVGIG (reference sequence).

The gene calls are TRBV27 and TRBJ2-1; 8 nucleotides match TRBD1. The trim removed 6 bases at V and 4 bases at J, leaving 5 bases unmatched. This CDR3 spans 14 amino acids. Germline V gene data show CDR1 as MNHEY and CDR2 as SMNVEV (reference sequence). The CDR3 loop is CASRPGTGYNEQFF. Here the CDR3 DNA reads TGTGCCAGCAGGCCCGGGACAGGTTACAATGAGCAGTTCTTC.

This sequence joins TRBV4-2 and TRBJ2-3, with D perhaps TRBD2 (7 bases). V lost 5 bases and J 2 bases, leaving 20 bases between the germline ends. CDR1 is LGHNA, CDR2 YNFKEQ, per germline. This CDR3 is built from 17 residues. CDR3 in DNA: TGTGCCAGCAGCTACACGTGGGGGGGCTCACTCACAGATACGCAGTATTTT. Protein sequence: CASSYTWGGSLTDTQYF.

Regarding this clone: Other nucleotide sequences in the sample specify the same CDR3. The gene calls are TRBV7-9 and TRBJ2-3; 7 bases are shared with TRBD2. Germline CDR1 reads SEHNR; CDR2 reads FQNEAQ (reference sequence). The CDR3 is 14 amino acids. V was pared by 3 bases and J by 1 base, with 1 base of the junction left unmatched. Here the CDR3 DNA reads TGTGCCAGCAGCTTCAGCGGGGGCACAGATACGCAGTATTTT. Translation: CASSFSGGTDTQYF.

The chain employs TRBV23-1 and TRBJ1-3; 8 positions agree with TRBD1. TRBV23-1 is sorted into the ORF group, with uncertain function. The CDR3 contains 16 residues. With 7 bases clipped from V and 0 bases from J, the junction kept 8 bases outside the gene matches. As DNA, the CDR3 is TGCGCCAGCACCCTGACCGGGACAGGCTCTGGAAACACCATATATTTT. This translates into CASTLTGTGSGNTIYF.

The table lists this clone with a count of one. V is TRBV7-2 and J is TRBJ1-1, with D perhaps matching TRBD1 (5 bases). The CDR3 runs 13 residues. V gave up 1 base and J gave up 11 bases, with 14 bases separating them. Germline assignment: CDR1 SGHTA and CDR2 FQGNSA. The CDR3 spells CASSLGGVPGAFF. The DNA for the CDR3 is TGTGCCAGCAGCTTAGGGGGGGTCCCTGGGGCTTTCTTT.

V is TRBV6-1 and J is TRBJ2-2, with a tentative D call TRBD1 (5 bases). The CDR3 is 15 residues long. V lost 3 bases and J lost 7, with 15 bases in between. The germline V gene has CDR1 MNHNS and CDR2 SASEGT. The CDR3 region has the DNA TGTGCCAGCAGTGACAGGGCACGGATGCACGGGGAGCTGTTTTTT. Residues: CASSDRARMHGELFF.